This section outlines one T cell receptor (beta chain) sequence together with its context. The data were produced by immunoSEQ multiplex PCR, yet TCRdb's version contains in-frame clones alone and is incomplete. The data show just over 60,000 clones, over 55% seen once. The ends were cut back, 3 bases at V and 4 bases at J, with 18 bases in the middle. Germline V gene data show CDR1 as SGDLS and CDR2 as YYNGEE. This CDR3 contains 16 residues. These data belong to a study of T cell clones after liver transplantation. The V and J genes are TRBV9 and TRBJ2-3, with D tentatively TRBD2 (6 bases). The sequence was obtained from a human donor who received a liver transplant. The specimen comprised CD4+ T cells from blood, sampled before liver transplant. The CDR3 DNA reads TGTGCCAGCAGCGATGGGGGAGGTTATGGGGCAGATACGCAGTATTTT. Its protein is CASSDGGGYGADTQYF.